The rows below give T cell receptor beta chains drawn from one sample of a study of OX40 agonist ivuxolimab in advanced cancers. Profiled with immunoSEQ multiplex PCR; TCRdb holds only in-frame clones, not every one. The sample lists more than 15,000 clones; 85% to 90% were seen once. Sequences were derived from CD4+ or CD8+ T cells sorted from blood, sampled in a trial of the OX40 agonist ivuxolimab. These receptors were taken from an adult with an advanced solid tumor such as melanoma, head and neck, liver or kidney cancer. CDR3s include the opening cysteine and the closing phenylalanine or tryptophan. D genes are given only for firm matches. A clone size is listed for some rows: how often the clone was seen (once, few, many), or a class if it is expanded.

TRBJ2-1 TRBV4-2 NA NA CASSQGRLAYNEQFF TGTGCCAGCAGCCAAGGGCGGCTAGCGTACAATGAGCAGTTCTTC
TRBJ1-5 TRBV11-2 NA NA CASSRGAGAGNQPQHF TGTGCCAGCAGCAGGGGGGCAGGGGCTGGCAATCAGCCCCAGCATTTT
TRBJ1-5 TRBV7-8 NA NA CASSLFSLASHSNQPQHF TGTGCCAGCAGCCTCTTTAGCCTTGCTTCCCATAGCAATCAGCCCCAGCATTTT
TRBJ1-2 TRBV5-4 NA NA CASRNPGKTYGYTF TGTGCCAGCCGAAACCCAGGAAAGACCTATGGCTACACCTTC
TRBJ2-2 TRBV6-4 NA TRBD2 CASSETSLNTGELFF TGTGCCAGCAGTGAGACTAGCCTGAACACCGGGGAGCTGTTTTTT
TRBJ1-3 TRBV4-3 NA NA CASSQDGDTSISGNTIYF TGCGCCAGCAGCCAAGATGGAGACACTTCAATCTCTGGAAACACCATATATTTT
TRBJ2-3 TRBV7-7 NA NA CASSLAPSSTDTQYF TGTGCCAGCAGCCTCGCCCCTAGTAGCACAGATACGCAGTATTTT
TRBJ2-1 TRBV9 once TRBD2 CASSETSGLYNEQFF TGTGCCAGCAGCGAGACTAGCGGGCTTTACAATGAGCAGTTCTTC
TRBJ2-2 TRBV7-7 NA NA CASSLGGLNTGELFF TGTGCCAGCAGCTTGGGGGGCCTGAACACCGGGGAGCTGTTTTTT
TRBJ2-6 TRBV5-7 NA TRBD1 CASSFGRGHTSGANVLTF TGTGCCAGCAGCTTCGGCAGGGGGCATACCTCTGGGGCCAACGTCCTGACTTTC
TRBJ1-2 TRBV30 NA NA CAWSVLVSYGYTF TGTGCCTGGAGTGTATTGGTCTCCTATGGCTACACCTTC
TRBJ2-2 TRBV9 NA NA CASSPAGTPSNTGELFF TGTGCCAGCAGCCCCGCCGGGACACCCTCGAACACCGGGGAGCTGTTTTTT
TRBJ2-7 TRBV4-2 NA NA CASSQDGTGNEQYF TGTGCCAGCAGCCAAGATGGGACGGGGAACGAGCAGTACTTC
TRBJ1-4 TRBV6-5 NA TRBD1 CASSYGQGTEKLFF TGTGCCAGCAGTTACGGACAGGGGACTGAAAAACTGTTTTTT
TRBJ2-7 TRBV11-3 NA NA CASSLWGAFHEQYF TGTGCCAGCAGCTTGTGGGGGGCCTTCCACGAGCAGTACTTC
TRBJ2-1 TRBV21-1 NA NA CASRWTGLRNEQFF TGTGCCAGCAGGTGGACAGGGTTGCGTAATGAGCAGTTCTTC
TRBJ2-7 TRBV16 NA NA CASSHPRGNLLREQYF TGTGCCAGCAGCCATCCCAGGGGCAACCTCCTACGCGAGCAGTACTTC
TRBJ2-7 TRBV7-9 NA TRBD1 CASSLGWDSPDYEQYF TGTGCCAGCAGCTTAGGTTGGGACAGTCCGGACTACGAGCAGTACTTC
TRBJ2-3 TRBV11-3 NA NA CASSLFAPAVTDTQYF TGTGCCAGCAGCTTATTCGCCCCTGCGGTTACAGATACGCAGTATTTT
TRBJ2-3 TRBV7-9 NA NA CASSFPPADTQYF TGTGCCAGCAGCTTTCCCCCCGCGGATACGCAGTATTTT
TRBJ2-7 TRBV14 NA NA CASSQQPYPAELYEQYF TGTGCCAGCAGCCAACAGCCGTACCCGGCTGAACTCTACGAGCAGTACTTC
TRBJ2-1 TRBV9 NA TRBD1 CASRDRQYNEQFF TGTGCCAGCCGGGACAGACAGTACAATGAGCAGTTCTTC
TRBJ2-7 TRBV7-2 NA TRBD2 CASSLWSGERDEQYF TGTGCCAGCAGCTTATGGAGCGGGGAACGTGACGAGCAGTACTTC
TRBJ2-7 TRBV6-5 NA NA CASSAGHNYEQYF TGTGCCAGCAGCGCGGGACATAACTACGAGCAGTACTTC
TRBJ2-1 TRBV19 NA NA CASSPTPSSYNEQFF TGTGCCAGTAGTCCCACTCCGAGCTCCTACAATGAGCAGTTCTTC
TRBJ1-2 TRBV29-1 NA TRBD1 CSVVAGQGALGYTF TGCAGCGTGGTGGCGGGACAGGGGGCTCTTGGCTACACCTTC
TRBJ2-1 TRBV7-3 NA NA CASSFGYGHNEQFF TGTGCCAGCAGCTTTGGATACGGTCACAATGAGCAGTTCTTC
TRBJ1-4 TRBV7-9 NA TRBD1 CASSLVTGGHREEKLFF TGTGCCAGCAGCTTAGTGACAGGGGGCCACAGAGAAGAAAAACTGTTTTTT
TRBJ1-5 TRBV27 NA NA CASSLSGQNQPQHF TGTGCCAGCAGTTTATCCGGACAAAATCAGCCCCAGCATTTT
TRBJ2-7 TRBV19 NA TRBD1 CASSMTGSYEQYF TGTGCCAGTAGTATGACAGGGTCCTACGAGCAGTACTTC
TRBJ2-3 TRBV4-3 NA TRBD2 CASSPLGLAGGTDTQYF TGCGCCAGCAGCCCACTCGGACTAGCGGGGGGGACAGATACGCAGTATTTT
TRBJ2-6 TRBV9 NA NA CASSARSSGANVLTF TGTGCCAGCAGCGCCAGGAGCTCTGGGGCCAACGTCCTGACTTTC
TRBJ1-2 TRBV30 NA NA CAWGGGPDGYTF TGTGCCTGGGGAGGAGGGCCGGATGGCTACACCTTC
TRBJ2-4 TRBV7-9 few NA CASSPQYF TGTGCCAGCAGCCCTCAGTACTTC
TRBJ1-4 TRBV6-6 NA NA CASSPWTTNEKLFF TGTGCCAGCAGCCCCTGGACAACTAATGAAAAACTGTTTTTT
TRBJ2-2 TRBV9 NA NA CASSVVPGELFF TGTGCCAGCAGCGTAGTTCCCGGGGAGCTGTTTTTT
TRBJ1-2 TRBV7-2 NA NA CASSLMAGDYYGYTF TGTGCCAGCAGCTTAATGGCAGGCGATTACTATGGCTACACCTTC
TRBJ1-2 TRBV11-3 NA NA CASSLDSGDYGYTF TGTGCCAGCAGCTTAGATTCGGGGGACTATGGCTACACCTTC
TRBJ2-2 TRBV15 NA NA CATSSYRGGAGELFF TGTGCCACCAGCTCCTACAGGGGAGGGGCCGGGGAGCTGTTTTTT